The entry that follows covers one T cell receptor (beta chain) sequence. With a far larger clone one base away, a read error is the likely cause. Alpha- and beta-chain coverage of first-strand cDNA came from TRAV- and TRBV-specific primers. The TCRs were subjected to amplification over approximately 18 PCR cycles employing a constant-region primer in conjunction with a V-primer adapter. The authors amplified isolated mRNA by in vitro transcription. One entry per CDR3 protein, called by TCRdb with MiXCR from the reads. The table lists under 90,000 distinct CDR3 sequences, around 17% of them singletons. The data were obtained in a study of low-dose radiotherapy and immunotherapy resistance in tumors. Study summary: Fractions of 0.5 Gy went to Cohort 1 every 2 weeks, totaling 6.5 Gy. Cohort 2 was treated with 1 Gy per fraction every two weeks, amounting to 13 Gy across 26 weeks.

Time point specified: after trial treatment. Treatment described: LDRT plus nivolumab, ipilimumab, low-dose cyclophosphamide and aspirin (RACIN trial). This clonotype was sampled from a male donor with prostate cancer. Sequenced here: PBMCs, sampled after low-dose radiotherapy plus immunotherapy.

The CDR3 nucleotides read TGTGCCAGCAGCGAACTGGGACTAGCGAGAGAGCAGTTCTTC. Protein sequence: CASSELGLAREQFF. The chain couples TRBV6-6 to TRBJ2-1; 10 bases fit TRBD2. V shed 6 bases and J 10 bases; nucleotides not matched to a gene: 9. This CDR3 has 14 residues. Per germline, CDR1 MNHNY and CDR2 SVGAGI (reference sequence).